What follows describes a single TCR beta chain. Its antigen is unknown. This entry comes from a study of blood T cells in healthy people across ages. The study, taken as a whole, reports: Calculation of diversity from one million T cells yielded estimates considered to be underestimates. Versus aged donors, long-lived donors had higher diversity and more naive CD4+ cells. Age brought a roughly linear fall in TCR beta diversity measured per million T cells.

The use of a sample-barcoded 5' primer and a J-beta primer mix characterized a second PCR of roughly 7 to 11 cycles. Sequencing yielded, for each sample, at least 2.5 million paired-end reads carrying CDR3. MiXCR, run by TCRdb on the 5' RACE reads, gives a single entry per CDR3 protein. The data contain approximately 1.5 million distinct CDR3 sequences, roughly 30% of them singletons. The sample taken for sequencing was blood. The sequence derives from a woman aged 30 to 39 in good health.

CDR3 DNA sequence: TGCAGTGCCCGGGACTATTCTTTCTACGAGCAGTACTTC. It codes for CSARDYSFYEQYF. The genes are TRBV20-1 and TRBJ2-7; 7 nucleotides line up with TRBD2. Germline V gene data show CDR1 as DFQATT and CDR2 as SNEGSKA (reference sequence). The junction had 8 bases not matched to a gene; V was cut back by 6 bases and J by 3 bases. This CDR3 contains 13 residues.